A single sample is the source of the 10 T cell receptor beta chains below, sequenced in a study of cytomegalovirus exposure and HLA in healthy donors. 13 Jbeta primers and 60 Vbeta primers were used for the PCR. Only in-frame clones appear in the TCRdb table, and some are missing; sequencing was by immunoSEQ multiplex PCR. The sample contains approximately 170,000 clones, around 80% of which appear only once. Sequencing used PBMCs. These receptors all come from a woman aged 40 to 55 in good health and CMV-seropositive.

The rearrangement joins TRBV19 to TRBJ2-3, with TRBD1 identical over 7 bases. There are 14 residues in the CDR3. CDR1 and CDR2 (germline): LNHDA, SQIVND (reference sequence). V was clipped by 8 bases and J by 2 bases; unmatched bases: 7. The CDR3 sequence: CASLGGQPTDTQYF. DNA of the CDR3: TGTGCCAGTTTAGGGGGACAGCCCACAGATACGCAGTATTTT.

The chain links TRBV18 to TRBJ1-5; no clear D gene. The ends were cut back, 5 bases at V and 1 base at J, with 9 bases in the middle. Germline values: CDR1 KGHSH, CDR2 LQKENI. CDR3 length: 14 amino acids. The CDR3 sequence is CASSTGGSNQPQHF. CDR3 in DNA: TGTGCCAGCTCAACGGGCGGGAGCAATCAGCCCCAGCATTTT.

The CDR3 coding sequence is TGTGCCAGCAGAGCGACAGGCGTCTATGGCTACACCTTC. Translating it yields CASRATGVYGYTF. J is TRBJ1-2 and V is TRBV2, with TRBD1 as a possible D gene (6 bases). This CDR3 region has 13 residues. From germline, CDR1 is SNHLY and CDR2 FYNNEI. V shed 6 bases and J shed 4 bases, with 12 bases lying between them.

CDR3 amino acids: CASSLSQGPQETQYF. The DNA for the CDR3 is TGCGCCAGCAGCTTGAGTCAGGGCCCCCAAGAGACCCAGTACTTC. The chain couples TRBV5-1 to TRBJ2-5, with a possible D match to TRBD1 (5 bases). Germline CDR1 is SGHRS and CDR2 is YFSETQ. CDR3 length: 15 residues. Trimming cost V 1 base and J 1 base, with 11 bases left between them.

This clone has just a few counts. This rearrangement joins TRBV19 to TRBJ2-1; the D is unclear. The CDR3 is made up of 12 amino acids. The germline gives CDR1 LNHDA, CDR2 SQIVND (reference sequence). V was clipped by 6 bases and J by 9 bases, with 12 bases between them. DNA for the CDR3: TGTGCCAGTAGATACCGTACGAGTGAGCAGTTCTTC. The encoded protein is CASRYRTSEQFF.

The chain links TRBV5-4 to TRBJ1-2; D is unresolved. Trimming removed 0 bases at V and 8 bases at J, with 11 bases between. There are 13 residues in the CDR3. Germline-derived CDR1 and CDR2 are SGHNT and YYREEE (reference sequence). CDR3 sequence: CASSLEQISGYTF. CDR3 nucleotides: TGTGCCAGCAGCTTGGAACAGATTTCCGGCTACACCTTC.

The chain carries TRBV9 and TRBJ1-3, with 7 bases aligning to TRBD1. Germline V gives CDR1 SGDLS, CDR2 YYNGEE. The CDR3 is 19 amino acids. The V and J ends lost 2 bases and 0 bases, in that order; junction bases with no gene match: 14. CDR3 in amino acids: CASSVHFGTDRSSGNTIYF. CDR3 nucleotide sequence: TGTGCCAGCAGCGTTCACTTCGGGACAGACAGAAGCTCTGGAAACACCATATATTTT.

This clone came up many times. The DNA for the CDR3 is TGTGCCAGCAGCCACGGACAGGGGGGATTCCCCCTCCACTTT. Protein product: CASSHGQGGFPLHF. This chain links TRBV7-3 with TRBJ1-6; 10 nucleotides agree with TRBD1. The germline gives CDR1 SGHTA, CDR2 FQGTGA. V trimming: 5 bases; J trimming: 13 bases; junction bases outside the gene matches: 8. CDR3 length: 14 residues.

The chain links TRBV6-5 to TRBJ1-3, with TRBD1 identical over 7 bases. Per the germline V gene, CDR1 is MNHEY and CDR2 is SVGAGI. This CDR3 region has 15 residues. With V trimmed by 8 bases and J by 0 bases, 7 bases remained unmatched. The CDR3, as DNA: TGTGCCAGCGGACGGACAGGATTCTCTGGAAACACCATATATTTT. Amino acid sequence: CASGRTGFSGNTIYF.

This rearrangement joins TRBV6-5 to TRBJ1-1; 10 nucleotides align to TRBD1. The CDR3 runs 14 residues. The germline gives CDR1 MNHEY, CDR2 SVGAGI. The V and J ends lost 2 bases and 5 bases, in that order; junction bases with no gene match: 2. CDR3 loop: CASSYDRGLTEAFF. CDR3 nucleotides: TGTGCCAGCAGTTACGACAGGGGGCTTACTGAAGCTTTCTTT.